What follows is one TCR beta chain and its context. The sample is drawn from a study of blood T cell repertoires in COVID-19. At the level of the study: From the United States, Italy and Spain came samples of acute and convalescent COVID-19.

Unmatched junction bases numbered 8, after V lost 3 bases and J lost 3 bases. Looked up from germline, CDR1 is SGHRS and CDR2 is YFSETQ. CDR3 size: 15 residues. In the original workflow: Nucleated cell counts were estimated from reference gene primer amplification. The data were produced by immunoSEQ multiplex PCR, yet TCRdb's version contains in-frame clones alone and is incomplete. Clone size and the V and J calls come from that table; the DNA yielded D and trimming. Of about 400,000 clones detected, 89% appear once; the ten largest clones hold 0.95% to 1.5%. The receptor's source is a man aged 35 to 55 with acute or convalescent COVID-19. Input material: peripheral blood. This chain links TRBV5-1 with TRBJ2-7; TRBD1 matches at 8 bases. CDR3 nucleotide sequence: TGCGCCAGCAGCTACTCAGGGGGCAGAAGCTACGAGCAGTACTTC. This codes for CASSYSGGRSYEQYF.